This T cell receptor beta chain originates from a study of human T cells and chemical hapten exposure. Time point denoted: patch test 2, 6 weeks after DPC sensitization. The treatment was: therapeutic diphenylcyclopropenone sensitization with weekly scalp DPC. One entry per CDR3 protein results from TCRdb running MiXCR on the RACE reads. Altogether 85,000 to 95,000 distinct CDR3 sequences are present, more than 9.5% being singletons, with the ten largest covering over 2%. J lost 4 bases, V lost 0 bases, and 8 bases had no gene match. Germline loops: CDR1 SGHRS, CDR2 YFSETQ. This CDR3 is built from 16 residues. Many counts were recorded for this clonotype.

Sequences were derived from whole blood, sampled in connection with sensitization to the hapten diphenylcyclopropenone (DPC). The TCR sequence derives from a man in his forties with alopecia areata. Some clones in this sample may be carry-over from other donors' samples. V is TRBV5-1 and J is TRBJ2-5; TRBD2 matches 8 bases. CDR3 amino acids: CASSLELAAGAETQYF. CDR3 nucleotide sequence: TGCGCCAGCAGCTTGGAGCTTGCAGCGGGAGCAGAGACCCAGTACTTC. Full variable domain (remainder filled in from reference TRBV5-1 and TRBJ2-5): KAGVTQTPRYLIKTRGQQVTLSCSPISGHRSVSWYQQTPGQGLQFLFEYFSETQRNKGNFPGRFSGRQFSNSRSEMNVSTLELGDSALYLCASSLELAAGAETQYFGPGTRLLVL.